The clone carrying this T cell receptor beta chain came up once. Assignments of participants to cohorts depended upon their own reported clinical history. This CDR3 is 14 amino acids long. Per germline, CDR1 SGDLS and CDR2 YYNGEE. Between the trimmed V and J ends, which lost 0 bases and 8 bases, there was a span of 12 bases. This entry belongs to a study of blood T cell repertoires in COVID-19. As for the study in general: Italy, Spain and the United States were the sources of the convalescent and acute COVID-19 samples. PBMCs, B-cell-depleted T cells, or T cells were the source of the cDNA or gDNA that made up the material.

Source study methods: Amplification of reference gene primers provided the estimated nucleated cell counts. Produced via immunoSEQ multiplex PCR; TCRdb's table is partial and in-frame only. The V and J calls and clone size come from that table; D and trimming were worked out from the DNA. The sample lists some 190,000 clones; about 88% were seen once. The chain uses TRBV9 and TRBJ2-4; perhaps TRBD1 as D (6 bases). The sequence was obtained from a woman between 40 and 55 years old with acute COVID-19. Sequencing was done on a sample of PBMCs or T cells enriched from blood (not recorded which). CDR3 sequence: CASSVERGSDIQYF. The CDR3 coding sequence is TGTGCCAGCAGCGTAGAAAGGGGGTCAGACATTCAGTACTTC.